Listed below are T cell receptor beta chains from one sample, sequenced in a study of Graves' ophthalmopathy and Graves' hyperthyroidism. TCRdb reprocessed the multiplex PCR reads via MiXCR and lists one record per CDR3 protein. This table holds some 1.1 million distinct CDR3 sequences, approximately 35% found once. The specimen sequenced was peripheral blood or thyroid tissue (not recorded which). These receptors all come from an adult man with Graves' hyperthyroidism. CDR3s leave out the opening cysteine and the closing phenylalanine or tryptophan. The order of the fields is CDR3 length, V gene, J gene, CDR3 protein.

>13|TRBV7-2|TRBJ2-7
ASSLDQREGSEQY
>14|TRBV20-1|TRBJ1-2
SARKTGGQRRDGYT
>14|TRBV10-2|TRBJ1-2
ASSEIRGGRDYGYT
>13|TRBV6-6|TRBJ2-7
ASSYPGTGGYEQY
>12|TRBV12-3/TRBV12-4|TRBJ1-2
ASSIDRAGYGYT
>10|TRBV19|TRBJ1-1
ASSIEGGEAF
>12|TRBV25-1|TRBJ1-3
ASSSTGFGNTIY
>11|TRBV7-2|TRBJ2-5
ASSSTNQETQY
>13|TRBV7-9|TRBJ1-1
ASSQVGTPDTEAF
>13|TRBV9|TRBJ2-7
ASSFRSGGLAEQY
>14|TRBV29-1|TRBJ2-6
SVVGTGSPGANVLT
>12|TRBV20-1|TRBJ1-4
SAKPAGAYEKLF
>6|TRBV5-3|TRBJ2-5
ARETQY
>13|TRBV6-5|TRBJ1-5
ASSPQWSRNQPQH
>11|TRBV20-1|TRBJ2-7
SARPGHRQKQY
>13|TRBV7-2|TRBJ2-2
ASSPLLSLTGELF